Below, one T cell receptor beta chain is given with its context. What it binds is not known. The data are from a study of cytomegalovirus exposure and HLA in healthy donors. Whole-study results and caveats: It was shown in a later analysis that HLA-associated TCR beta chains were more clonally expanded than other, equally common chains.

The PCR used 60 Vbeta and 13 Jbeta primers. Authors' methods: The count from a later analysis was 65 million to 90 million unique TCR beta chains, some 10 million of them shared. Measured with immunoSEQ multiplex PCR; TCRdb has only the in-frame clones, and not every one. V, J and clone size are those of that table, while D and trimming were read from the DNA. The sample shows about 100,000 clones, approximately 78% of them seen only once. Looked up from germline, CDR1 is SGHNT and CDR2 is YYREEE (reference sequence). The CDR3 contains 15 residues. Trimming removed 4 bases at V and 8 bases at J, with 19 bases between.

The specimen was PBMCs. The source is an older woman in good health and CMV-seronegative. The chain carries TRBV5-4 and TRBJ2-1; tentatively, D is TRBD2 (5 bases). DNA of the CDR3: TGTGCCAGCAGCGTAGGACTGGGCGTCATTGATGAGCAGTTCTTC. Protein: CASSVGLGVIDEQFF.